This T cell receptor (beta chain) stems from a study of T cell repertoires in cytomegalovirus infection. Study-wide background: Both CMV infection and a matching HLA type were indicated by public TCR beta signatures.

Germline lookup yields CDR1 MNHEY and CDR2 SVGEGT. V shed 3 bases, J shed 1 base, and the junction held 5 bases outside the gene matches. The length of the CDR3 is 16 residues. Study-wide results and caveats: HLA-C-restricted CMV-specific TCR beta clonotypes were dominant in the ex vivo response.

TCRdb fed the reads into MiXCR, producing one record per CDR3 protein. The sample holds around 210,000 distinct CDR3 sequences, around 6.2% seen once. This clonotype was seen repeatedly, ten times or more. Its antigen is as yet unknown. This receptor was taken from a human donor in good health (CMV status not recorded). Some clones in this sample may be carry-over from other donors' samples. The J gene is TRBJ2-2, the V gene TRBV6-2 or TRBV6-3; 7 nucleotides line up with TRBD2. Sequenced material: PBMCs. The CDR3: CASSYLSSGNTGELFF. In nucleotides, the CDR3 is TGTGCCAGCAGTTATTTATCTAGCGGGAACACCGGGGAGCTGTTTTTT.